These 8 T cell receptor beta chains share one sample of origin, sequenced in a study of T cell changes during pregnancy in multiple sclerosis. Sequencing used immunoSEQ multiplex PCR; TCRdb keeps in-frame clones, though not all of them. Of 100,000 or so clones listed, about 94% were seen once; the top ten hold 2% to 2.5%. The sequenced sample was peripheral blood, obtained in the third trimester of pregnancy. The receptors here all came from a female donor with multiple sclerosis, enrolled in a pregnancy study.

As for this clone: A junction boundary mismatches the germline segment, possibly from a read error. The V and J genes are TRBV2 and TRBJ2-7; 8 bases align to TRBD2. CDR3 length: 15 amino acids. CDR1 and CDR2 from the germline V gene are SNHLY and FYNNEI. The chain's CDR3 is CASSEGLAGSYEQYF. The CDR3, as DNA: TGTGCCAGCAGCGAAGGTCTAGCGGGTTCCTACGAGCAGTACTTC.

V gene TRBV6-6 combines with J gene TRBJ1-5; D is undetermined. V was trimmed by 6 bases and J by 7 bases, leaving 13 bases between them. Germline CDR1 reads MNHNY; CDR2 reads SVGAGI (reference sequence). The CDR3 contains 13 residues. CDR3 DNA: TGTGCCAGCAGGGAGGGTCCGGGCCAGCCCCAGCATTTT. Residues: CASREGPGQPQHF.

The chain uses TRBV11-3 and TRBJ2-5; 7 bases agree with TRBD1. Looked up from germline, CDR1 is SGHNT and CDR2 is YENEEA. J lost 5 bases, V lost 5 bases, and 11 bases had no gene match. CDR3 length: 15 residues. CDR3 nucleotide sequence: TGTGCCAGCAGCCTATATCGACAGGGCAGGGAGACCCAGTACTTC. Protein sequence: CASSLYRQGRETQYF.

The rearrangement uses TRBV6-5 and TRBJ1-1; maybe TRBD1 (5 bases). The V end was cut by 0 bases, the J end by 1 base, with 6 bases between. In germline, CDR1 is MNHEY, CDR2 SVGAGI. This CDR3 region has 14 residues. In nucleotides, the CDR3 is TGTGCCAGCAGTTACTCCGACAGGAACACTGAAGCTTTCTTT. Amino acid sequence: CASSYSDRNTEAFF.

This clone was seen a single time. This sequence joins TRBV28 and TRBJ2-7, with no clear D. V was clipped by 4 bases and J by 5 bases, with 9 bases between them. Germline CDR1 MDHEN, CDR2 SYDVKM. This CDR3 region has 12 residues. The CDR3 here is CASSSPGHEQYF. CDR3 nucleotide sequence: TGTGCCAGCAGTTCTCCTGGCCACGAGCAGTACTTC.

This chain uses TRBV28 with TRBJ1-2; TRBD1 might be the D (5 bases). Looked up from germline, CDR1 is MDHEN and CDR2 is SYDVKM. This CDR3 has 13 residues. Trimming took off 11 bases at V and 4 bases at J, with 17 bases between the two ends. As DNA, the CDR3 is TGTGCCGCCGACCCGGGGGGGTCCTATGGCTACACCTTC. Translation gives CAADPGGSYGYTF.

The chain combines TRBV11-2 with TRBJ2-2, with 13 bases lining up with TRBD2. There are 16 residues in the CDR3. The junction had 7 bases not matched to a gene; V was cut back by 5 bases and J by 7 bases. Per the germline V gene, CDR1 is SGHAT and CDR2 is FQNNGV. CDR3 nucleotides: TGTGCCAGCAGCCCGCCGGGACTAGCGGGAATCGGGGAGCTGTTTTTT. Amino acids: CASSPPGLAGIGELFF.

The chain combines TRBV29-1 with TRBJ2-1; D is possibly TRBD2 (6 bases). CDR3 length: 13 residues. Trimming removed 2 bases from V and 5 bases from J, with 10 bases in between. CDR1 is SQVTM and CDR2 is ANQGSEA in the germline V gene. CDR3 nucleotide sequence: TGCAGCGTTGAACCTAGCGCAAACAATGAGCAGTTCTTC. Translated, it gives CSVEPSANNEQFF.